This T cell receptor beta chain derives from a study of long-term antiretroviral therapy in people with HIV. For this clone: What it recognizes is unknown.

Study-wide points: Subsequent to ART, diversity was augmented yet persisted below that of transplant donor controls. Spans of CDR3 length were tighter for HIV repertoires than for controls.

Samples were assayed with immunoSEQ v3.0 at survey level. Clones were read by immunoSEQ multiplex PCR, and TCRdb kept only the in-frame ones, dropping some. The table lists some 21,000 clones, 70% to 80% of them singletons. The clonotype was recovered from a middle-aged woman with HIV. Sequencing used unsorted PBMCs, obtained about 1.8 years before starting antiretroviral therapy.

CDR3 sequence (DNA): TGTGCCAGCAGCTTTACTAACTATGGCTACACCTTC. This translates into CASSFTNYGYTF. This chain connects TRBV25-1 to TRBJ1-2; D not certain. CDR1 and CDR2 from the germline V gene are MGHDK and SYGVNS. The length of the CDR3 is 12 residues. The V gene lost 6 bases and the J gene lost 0 bases, with 5 bases spanning the gap.